The 26 T cell receptor beta chains below come from one sample, sequenced in a study of shared T cell receptors in the human thymus. Some clones are missing from TCRdb's copy, which holds only in-frame ones; the method was immunoSEQ multiplex PCR. In the table there are tens of thousands of clones, about 95% of which are singletons. Specimen: thymocytes. The receptors were sampled from a human donor.

The chain couples TRBV28 to TRBJ2-3, with 7 bases that match TRBD1. The CDR3 loop spans 15 amino acids. The trim removed 3 bases at V and 7 bases at J, leaving 10 bases unmatched. The V gene's germline CDR1 is MDHEN and CDR2 SYDVKM. The CDR3, as DNA: TGTGCCAGCAGTTTCAGGGGGAGTCTTTTTAATACGCAGTATTTT. Protein sequence: CASSFRGSLFNTQYF. The whole variable domain, filled in from reference TRBV28 and TRBJ2-3, reads DVKVTQSSRYLVKRTGEKVFLECVQDMDHENMFWYRQDPGLGLRLIYFSYDVKMKEKGDIPEGYSVSREKKERFSLILESASTNQTSMYLCASSFRGSLFNTQYFGPGTRLTVL.

V gene TRBV6-5 combines with J gene TRBJ2-7; D not certain. V dropped 3 bases and J dropped 4 bases, with 16 bases sitting between them. The germline gives CDR1 MNHEY, CDR2 SVGAGI. CDR3 size: 15 residues. The CDR3 nucleotides read TGTGCCAGCAGTTATTTGGGCCGCCAAGGGTACGAGCAGTACTTC. It codes for CASSYLGRQGYEQYF.

The chain combines TRBV15 with TRBJ2-7; 10 nucleotides agree with TRBD1. Germline V lookup: CDR1 LNHNV, CDR2 YYDKDF (reference sequence). V trimming: 1 base; J trimming: 2 bases; junction bases outside the gene matches: 14. The CDR3 consists of 19 residues. For the CDR3, the DNA is TGTGCCACCAGCAGAGGTCGACAGGGGGCGGGGGTCGGGACCTACGAGCAGTACTTC. Translated: CATSRGRQGAGVGTYEQYF.

The genes are TRBV7-2 and TRBJ2-7; 12 nucleotides agree with TRBD2. The V gene end was trimmed by 5 bases and the J gene end by 3 bases; junction bases not matched to a gene: 5. The germline CDR1 and CDR2 sequences are SGHTA and FQGNSA. The CDR3 totals 15 residues. The CDR3 bases are TGTGCCAGCAGCCCGACGACTAGCGGGGGCTACGAGCAGTACTTC. It translates to CASSPTTSGGYEQYF.

This clone was found once. The chain has TRBV30 and TRBJ1-5; D remains unclear. The CDR3 totals 15 residues. Trimming stripped 0 bases from V and 2 bases from J, with 11 bases between. Germline V lookup: CDR1 GTSNPN, CDR2 SVGIG (reference sequence). CDR3 coding DNA: TGTGCCTGGAGTGTGTACCGGCCAGGCAATCAGCCCCAGCATTTT. It translates to CAWSVYRPGNQPQHF.

The chain couples TRBV7-2 to TRBJ2-1; D is possibly TRBD1 or TRBD2 (6 bases each). Trimming cost V 2 bases and J 2 bases, with 10 bases left between them. The CDR3 is made up of 15 amino acids. CDR1 and CDR2 from the germline V gene are SGHTA and FQGNSA. CDR3 region: CASSLRGATYNEQFF. The CDR3 DNA reads as TGTGCCAGCAGCTTAAGGGGGGCCACCTACAATGAGCAGTTCTTC.

J is TRBJ1-4 and V is TRBV4-1; 8 bases fit TRBD1. CDR3 length equals 17 residues. Trimming removed 7 bases from V and 4 bases from J; junction bases left unmatched: 14. Looked up from germline, CDR1 is MGHRA and CDR2 is YSYEKL. The CDR3 is CASTPATGDRLNEKLFF. The DNA for the CDR3 is TGCGCCAGCACCCCGGCCACGGGGGACAGGCTTAATGAAAAACTGTTTTTT.

The chain uses TRBV7-2 and TRBJ2-1, with 8 bases that match TRBD1. The germline CDR1 and CDR2 sequences are SGHTA and FQGNSA. The CDR3 has 17 residues. V shed 2 bases, J shed 5 bases, and the junction held 11 bases outside the gene matches. CDR3 nucleotides: TGTGCCAGCAGCTTAACGATCCGGGACAGGCCGAACAATGAGCAGTTCTTC. The encoded protein is CASSLTIRDRPNNEQFF.

The V and J genes are TRBV6-5 and TRBJ1-4, with TRBD1 as a possible D gene (6 bases). Germline V gene lookup returns CDR1 MNHEY and CDR2 SVGAGI. V lost 5 bases and J lost 1, with 11 bases in between. This CDR3 contains 15 residues. CDR3 loop: CASSIIQGTNEKLFF. The CDR3 bases are TGTGCCAGCAGTATTATACAGGGAACTAATGAAAAACTGTTTTTT.

The chain links TRBV7-9 to TRBJ2-7; no reliable D call. Germline V gene lookup returns CDR1 SEHNR and CDR2 FQNEAQ (reference sequence). V lost 8 bases, J lost 4 bases, and 18 bases lay in between. CDR3 size: 14 residues. CDR3 coding DNA: TGTGCCAGCGAGAAAGAGCGACCGAAGTACGAGCAGTACTTC. Protein product: CASEKERPKYEQYF.

This chain connects TRBV6-4 to TRBJ2-4; D is uncertain. V lost 8 bases and J lost 0, with 26 bases in between. This CDR3 has 19 amino acids. Germline V lookup: CDR1 MRHNA, CDR2 SNTAGT. The CDR3 here is CASPTSRSDKYLAKNIQYF. The CDR3 DNA reads as TGTGCCAGCCCTACTTCACGAAGTGACAAATACCTAGCCAAAAACATTCAGTACTTC.

Written as DNA, the CDR3 is TGTGCCAGCAGACCAATTGGGGAACCAAAGCCGTCAAGCAGAAGCTCCTACGAGCAGTACTTC. Translating gives CASRPIGEPKPSSRSSYEQYF. The V and J genes are TRBV6-9 and TRBJ2-7; D unclear. The V and J ends lost 6 bases and 0 bases respectively, with 33 bases between them. Per the germline V gene, CDR1 is MNHGY and CDR2 is SVAAGI. The CDR3 contains 21 residues.

The chain combines TRBV6-7 with TRBJ2-7; possible D gene TRBD1, 6 bases. TRBV6-7 is an open reading frame, and its role is uncertain. The ends were cut back, 2 bases at V and 4 bases at J, with 21 bases in the middle. The CDR3 totals 17 residues. CDR3 coding DNA: TGTGCCAGCAGTTACGATCCCCGGGTCAACAGGGCGTACGAGCAGTACTTC. Its protein product is CASSYDPRVNRAYEQYF.

The chain carries TRBV9 and TRBJ2-7; no definite D call. The CDR3 contains 14 residues. The germline V gene has CDR1 SGDLS and CDR2 YYNGEE. V gave up 2 bases and J gave up 2 bases, with 11 bases separating them. CDR3 in amino acids: CASSVGNSAYEQYF. The CDR3 region has the DNA TGTGCCAGCAGCGTGGGGAACAGTGCCTACGAGCAGTACTTC.

The genes are TRBV7-9 and TRBJ1-2, with D unresolved. The CDR3 sequence is 17 residues long. Germline V lookup: CDR1 SEHNR, CDR2 FQNEAQ (reference sequence). With 0 bases removed from V and 8 bases from J, the gap between germline ends came to 22 bases. The CDR3 region has the DNA TGTGCCAGCAGCTTAGCGTCGGCCACAATTCGTCGGGAAGGCTACACCTTC. This gives the protein CASSLASATIRREGYTF.

The rearrangement joins TRBV10-3 to TRBJ1-6; 7 positions match TRBD1. Germline V gene lookup returns CDR1 ENHRY and CDR2 SYGVKD. Trimming cost V 6 bases and J 3 bases; bases outside gene matches: 5. The length of the CDR3 is 15 residues. The CDR3 DNA sequence: TGTGCCATCAGACTGGGACAGCACTATAATTCACCCCTCCACTTT. Encoded protein: CAIRLGQHYNSPLHF.

This rearrangement joins TRBV19 to TRBJ2-6; D ambiguous. The germline V and J ends were trimmed by 7 bases and 1 base, with 8 bases remaining between them. The germline V gene has CDR1 LNHDA and CDR2 SQIVND (reference sequence). This CDR3 contains 14 residues. Written as DNA, the CDR3 is TGTGCCAGTATTGGGCAATCTGGGGCCAACGTCCTGACTTTC. Its translation is CASIGQSGANVLTF.

The chain joins TRBV27 to TRBJ1-2; 10 positions agree with TRBD1. J lost 7 bases, V lost 3 bases, and 5 bases had no gene match. Germline V gene data show CDR1 as MNHEY and CDR2 as SMNVEV (reference sequence). The CDR3 has 14 amino acids. The CDR3 bases are TGTGCCAGCAGTTTTCGGGGGACAGGGGCTGGCTACACCTTC. It encodes CASSFRGTGAGYTF.

This rearrangement joins TRBV5-8 to TRBJ1-2; TRBD1 matches at 7 bases. This CDR3 is built from 16 residues. V shed 5 bases, J shed 3 bases, and the junction held 13 bases outside the gene matches. CDR1 and CDR2 from the germline V gene are SGHTS and YDEGEE. CDR3 region: CASSSGLRGLDYGYTF. In nucleotides, the CDR3 is TGTGCCAGCAGTTCTGGACTAAGGGGGCTGGACTATGGCTACACCTTC.

The V gene is TRBV7-2, the J gene TRBJ2-3; 9 bases are a match to TRBD2. CDR1 and CDR2 (germline): SGHTA, FQGNSA. J lost 6 bases, V lost 5 bases, and 15 bases had no gene match. CDR3 length: 17 amino acids. The CDR3 loop reads CASSPQPLAGYEDTQYF. CDR3 DNA sequence: TGTGCCAGCAGCCCCCAACCCCTAGCGGGGTATGAGGATACGCAGTATTTT.

The V call is TRBV7-4, the J call TRBJ2-6; D not resolved. V gave up 1 base and J gave up 4 bases, with 20 bases separating them. CDR1 is SGHVT, CDR2 SQSDAQ, per germline. The CDR3 spans 19 residues. CDR3 in DNA: TGTGCCAGCAGCTTAGAACAGAAGCTCCGTCCATGGGGGGCCAACGTCCTGACTTTC. This codes for CASSLEQKLRPWGANVLTF.

The rearrangement joins TRBV4-2 to TRBJ2-7, with TRBD2 identical over 9 bases. V was clipped by 0 bases and J by 0 bases; unmatched bases: 3. The germline CDR1 and CDR2 sequences are LGHNA and YNFKEQ. The CDR3 runs to 16 residues. CDR3 coding DNA: TGTGCCAGCAGCCAAGATGGTAGCGGGGGCTCCTACGAGCAGTACTTC. As protein: CASSQDGSGGSYEQYF.

The chain has TRBV27 and TRBJ1-1; 10 nucleotides align to TRBD1. The CDR3 has 16 residues. V lost 5 bases to trimming and J lost 0 bases; unmatched junction nucleotides: 6. Germline V lookup: CDR1 MNHEY, CDR2 SMNVEV (reference sequence). The CDR3: CASSLGTGELNTEAFF. The CDR3 bases are TGTGCCAGCAGTCTGGGGACAGGGGAGTTGAACACTGAAGCTTTCTTT.

This clone was picked up a small number of times. The CDR3 DNA reads TGTGCCAGCAGCTTAACCCAATCGGGCCCAGACGGGCTGGGTCAAGAGACCCAGTACTTC. Protein sequence: CASSLTQSGPDGLGQETQYF. The chain links TRBV7-3 to TRBJ2-5, with D hard to call. Trimming removed 0 bases from V and 2 bases from J, with 25 bases in between. This CDR3 comprises 20 residues. Germline V CDR1 and CDR2: SGHTA, FQGTGA.

The V call is TRBV15, the J call TRBJ2-7; no firm D call. Germline loops: CDR1 LNHNV, CDR2 YYDKDF (reference sequence). CDR3 length: 16 residues. V was pared by 0 bases and J by 2 bases, with 14 bases between. The CDR3 sequence: CATSRDKGSRAYEQYF. The CDR3 DNA follows: TGTGCCACCAGCAGAGATAAAGGCAGTAGAGCCTACGAGCAGTACTTC. The entire variable domain, with the rest obtained from reference TRBV15 and TRBJ2-7, is as follows: DAMVIQNPRYQVTQFGKPVTLSCSQTLNHNVMYWYQQKSSQAPKLLFHYYDKDFNNEADTPDNFQSRRPNTSFCFLDIRSPGLGDTAMYLCATSRDKGSRAYEQYFGPGTRLTVT.

The rearrangement joins TRBV5-8 to TRBJ1-2, with 7 positions matching TRBD1. Per germline, CDR1 SGHTS and CDR2 YDEGEE. After removal of 6 bases from V and 0 bases from J, the junction contained 23 bases not matched to a gene. This CDR3 is 20 amino acids long. CDR3 amino acids: CASKESVQGLKGISNYGYTF. Here the CDR3 DNA reads TGTGCCAGCAAGGAAAGTGTACAGGGGCTAAAGGGAATATCTAACTATGGCTACACCTTC.